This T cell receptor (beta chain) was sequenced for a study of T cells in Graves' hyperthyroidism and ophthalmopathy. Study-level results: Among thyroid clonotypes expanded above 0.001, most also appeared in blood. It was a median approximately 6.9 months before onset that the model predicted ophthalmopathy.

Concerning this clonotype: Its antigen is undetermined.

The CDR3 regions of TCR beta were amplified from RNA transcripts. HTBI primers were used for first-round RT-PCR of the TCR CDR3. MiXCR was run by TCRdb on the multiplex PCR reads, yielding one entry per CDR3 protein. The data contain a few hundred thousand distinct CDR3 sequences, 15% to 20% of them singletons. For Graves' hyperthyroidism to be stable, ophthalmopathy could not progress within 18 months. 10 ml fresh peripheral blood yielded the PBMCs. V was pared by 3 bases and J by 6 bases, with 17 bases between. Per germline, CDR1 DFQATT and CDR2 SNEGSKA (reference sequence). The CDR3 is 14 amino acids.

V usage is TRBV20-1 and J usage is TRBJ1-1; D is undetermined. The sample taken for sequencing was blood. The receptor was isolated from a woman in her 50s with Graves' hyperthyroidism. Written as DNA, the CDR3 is TGCAGTGCTAGGGGCCCAGGCCTAAGGGCTGAAGCTTTCTTT. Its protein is CSARGPGLRAEAFF.